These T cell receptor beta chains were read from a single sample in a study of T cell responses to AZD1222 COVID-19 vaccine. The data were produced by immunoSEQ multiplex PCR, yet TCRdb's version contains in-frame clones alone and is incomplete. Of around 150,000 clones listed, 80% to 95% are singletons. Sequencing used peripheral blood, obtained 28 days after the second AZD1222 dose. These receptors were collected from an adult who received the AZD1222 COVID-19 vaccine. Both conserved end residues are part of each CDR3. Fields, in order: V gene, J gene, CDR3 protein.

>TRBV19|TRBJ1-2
CASQNRGSYGYTF
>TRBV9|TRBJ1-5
CASSVGDSKNQPQHF
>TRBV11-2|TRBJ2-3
CASSLNSHSFTDTQYF
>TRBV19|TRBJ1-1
CASSMPTTGANTEAFF
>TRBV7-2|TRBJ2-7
CASSFGTGRGLYYEQYF
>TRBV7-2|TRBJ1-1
CASSLPTGQRNTEAFF
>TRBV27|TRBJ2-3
CASSLTGDTQYF
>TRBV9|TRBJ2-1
CASSRISGTSGNNEQFF
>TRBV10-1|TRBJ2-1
CASTKNDWPNEQFF
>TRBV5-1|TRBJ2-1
CASSSDGSSYNEQFF
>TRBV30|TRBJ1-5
CAWSGQYSNQPQHF
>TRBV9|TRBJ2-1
CASSGVGDNEQFF
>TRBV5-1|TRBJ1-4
CASSAATTNEKLFF
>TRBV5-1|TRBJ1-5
CASSLEGDRYQPQHF
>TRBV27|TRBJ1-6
CASSLGDTRYNSPLHF
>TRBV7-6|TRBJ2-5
CASSLFLTETQYF
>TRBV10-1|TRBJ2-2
CASSEGTGELFF
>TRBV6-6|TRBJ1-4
CASSALKDGEKLFF
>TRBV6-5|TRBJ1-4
CASSYRLNSLNEKLFF
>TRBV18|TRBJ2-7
CASSLTGTDYTGQYF
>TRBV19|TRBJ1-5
CASSRTGEFNQPQHF
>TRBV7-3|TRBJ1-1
CASSLDRKSTEAFF
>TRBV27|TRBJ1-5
CASSSLTEQGSNQPQHF
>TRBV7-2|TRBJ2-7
CASRRDRDSYEQYF
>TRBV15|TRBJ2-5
CATSRVGPGTSGRRETQYF
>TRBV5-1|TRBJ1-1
CASGPGLGTEAFF
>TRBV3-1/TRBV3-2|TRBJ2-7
CASSQSNEQYF
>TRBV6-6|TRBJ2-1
CASSPGGWGSYNEQFF
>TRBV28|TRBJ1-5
CASSLSGTAFHQPQHF
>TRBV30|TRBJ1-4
CAWSHPGQGFEKLFF
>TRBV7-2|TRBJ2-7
CASSFSQISQQYF
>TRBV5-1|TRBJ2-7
CASSPTPGQGYEQYF
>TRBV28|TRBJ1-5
CASSLLGQGFRQPQHF
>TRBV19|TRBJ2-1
CASSRRGDEQFF
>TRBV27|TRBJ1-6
CASSSTGTGYSPLHF
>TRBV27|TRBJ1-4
CASSYRRQRGTNEKLFF
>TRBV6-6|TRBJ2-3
CASSNTDTQYF
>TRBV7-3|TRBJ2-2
CASSLGGLAGAGELFF
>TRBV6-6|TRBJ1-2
CASSPGEGVNYGYTF